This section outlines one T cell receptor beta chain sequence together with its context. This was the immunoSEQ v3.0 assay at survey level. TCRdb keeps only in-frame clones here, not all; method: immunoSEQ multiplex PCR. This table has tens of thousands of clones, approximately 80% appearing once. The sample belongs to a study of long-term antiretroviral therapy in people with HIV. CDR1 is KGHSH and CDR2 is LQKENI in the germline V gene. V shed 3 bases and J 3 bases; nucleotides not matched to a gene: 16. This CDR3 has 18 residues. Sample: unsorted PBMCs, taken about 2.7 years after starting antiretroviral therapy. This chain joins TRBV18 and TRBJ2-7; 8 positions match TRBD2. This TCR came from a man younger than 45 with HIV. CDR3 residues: CASSPRFSGAASSYEQYF. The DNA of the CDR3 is TGTGCCAGCTCACCGCGTTTTAGCGGGGCGGCCTCAAGCTACGAGCAGTACTTC.